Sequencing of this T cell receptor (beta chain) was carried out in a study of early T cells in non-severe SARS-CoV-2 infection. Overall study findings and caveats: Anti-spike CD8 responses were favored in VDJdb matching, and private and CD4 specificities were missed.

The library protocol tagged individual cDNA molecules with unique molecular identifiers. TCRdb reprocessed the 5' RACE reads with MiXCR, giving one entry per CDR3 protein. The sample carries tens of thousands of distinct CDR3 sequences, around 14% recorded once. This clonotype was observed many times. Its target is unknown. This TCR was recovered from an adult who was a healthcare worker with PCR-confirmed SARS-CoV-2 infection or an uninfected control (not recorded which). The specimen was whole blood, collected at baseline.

The CDR3: CASSGDRGLWEQYF. CDR3 coding DNA: TGTGCCAGCAGCGGGGACAGGGGGCTCTGGGAGCAGTACTTC. The chain uses TRBV7-4 and TRBJ2-7; TRBD1 agrees at 12 bases. CDR1 SGHVT and CDR2 SQSDAQ come from the germline V gene. This CDR3 is built from 14 residues. V shed 5 bases and J 7 bases; nucleotides not matched to a gene: 6.